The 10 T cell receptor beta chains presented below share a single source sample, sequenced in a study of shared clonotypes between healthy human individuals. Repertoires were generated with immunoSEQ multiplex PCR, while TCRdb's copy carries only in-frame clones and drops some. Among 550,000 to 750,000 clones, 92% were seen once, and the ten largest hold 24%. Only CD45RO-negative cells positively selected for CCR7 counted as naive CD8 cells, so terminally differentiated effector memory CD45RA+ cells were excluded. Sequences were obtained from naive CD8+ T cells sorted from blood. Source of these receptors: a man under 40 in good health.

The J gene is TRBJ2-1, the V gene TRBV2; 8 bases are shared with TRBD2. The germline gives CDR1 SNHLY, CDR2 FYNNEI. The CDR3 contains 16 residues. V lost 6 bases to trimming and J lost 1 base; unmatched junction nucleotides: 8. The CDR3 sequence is CASRESGSASYNEQFF. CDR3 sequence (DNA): TGTGCCAGCAGGGAAAGCGGGAGCGCTTCCTACAATGAGCAGTTCTTC.

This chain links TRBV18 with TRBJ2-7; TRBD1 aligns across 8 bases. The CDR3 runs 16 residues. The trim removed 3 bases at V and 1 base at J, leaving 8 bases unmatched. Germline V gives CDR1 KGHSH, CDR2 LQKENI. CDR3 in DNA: TGTGCCAGCTCACCCGGTGGACAGGGCAGTTCCTACGAGCAGTACTTC. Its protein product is CASSPGGQGSSYEQYF.

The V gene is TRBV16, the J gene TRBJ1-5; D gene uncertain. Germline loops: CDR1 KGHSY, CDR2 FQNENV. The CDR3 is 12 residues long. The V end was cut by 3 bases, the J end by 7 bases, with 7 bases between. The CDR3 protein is CASSHLKQPQHF. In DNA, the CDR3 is TGTGCCAGCAGCCATCTTAAACAGCCCCAGCATTTT.

The chain's CDR3 is CASRSISSGSNEQFF. The CDR3 region has the DNA TGTGCCAGCAGATCTATATCTAGCGGGAGCAATGAGCAGTTCTTC. The J gene is TRBJ2-1, the V gene TRBV6-6; 10 bases are a match to TRBD2. The CDR3 has 15 residues. Germline V gene lookup returns CDR1 MNHNY and CDR2 SVGAGI (reference sequence). With V trimmed by 6 bases and J by 6 bases, 8 bases remained unmatched.

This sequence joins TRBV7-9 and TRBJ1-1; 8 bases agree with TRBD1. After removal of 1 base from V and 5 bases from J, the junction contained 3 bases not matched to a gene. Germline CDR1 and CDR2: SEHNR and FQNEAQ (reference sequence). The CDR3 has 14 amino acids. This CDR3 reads CASSLGNRGTEAFF. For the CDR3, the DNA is TGTGCCAGCAGCTTAGGGAACAGGGGGACTGAAGCTTTCTTT.

The CDR3 DNA sequence: TGTGCCAGCAGTTTCGGGAGCCCTAGCACAGATACGCAGTATTTT. Encoded protein: CASSFGSPSTDTQYF. This chain links TRBV27 with TRBJ2-3; D perhaps matches TRBD2 (6 bases). CDR3 length: 15 residues. V dropped 3 bases and J dropped 0 bases, with 10 bases sitting between them. CDR1 is MNHEY and CDR2 is SMNVEV in the germline V gene (reference sequence).

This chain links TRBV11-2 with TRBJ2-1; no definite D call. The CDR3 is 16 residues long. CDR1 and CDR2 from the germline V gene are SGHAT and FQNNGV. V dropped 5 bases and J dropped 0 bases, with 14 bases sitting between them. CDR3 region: CASSLTPKSSYNEQFF. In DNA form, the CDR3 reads TGTGCCAGCAGCCTGACTCCCAAGAGCTCCTACAATGAGCAGTTCTTC.

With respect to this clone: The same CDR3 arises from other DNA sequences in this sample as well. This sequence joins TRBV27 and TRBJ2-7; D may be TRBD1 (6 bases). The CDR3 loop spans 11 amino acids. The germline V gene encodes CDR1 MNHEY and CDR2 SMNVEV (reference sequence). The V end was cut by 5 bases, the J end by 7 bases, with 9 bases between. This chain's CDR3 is CASSQGLEQYF. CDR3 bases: TGTGCCAGCAGTCAGGGGTTGGAGCAGTACTTC.

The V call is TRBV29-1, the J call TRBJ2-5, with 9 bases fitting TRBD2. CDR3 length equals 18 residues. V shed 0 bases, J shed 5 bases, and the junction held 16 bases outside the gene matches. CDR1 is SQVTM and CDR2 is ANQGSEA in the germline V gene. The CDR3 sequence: CSVEDPTDQREARETQYF. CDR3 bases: TGCAGCGTTGAAGACCCCACCGACCAGCGGGAGGCCCGGGAGACCCAGTACTTC.

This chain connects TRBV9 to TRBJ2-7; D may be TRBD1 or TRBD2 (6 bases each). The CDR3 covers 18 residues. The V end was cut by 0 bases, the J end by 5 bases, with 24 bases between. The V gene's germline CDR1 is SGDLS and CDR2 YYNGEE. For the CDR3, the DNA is TGTGCCAGCAGCGTAGAGGGGGGTTCTAATAAGGGCAGAGACGAGCAGTACTTC. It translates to CASSVEGGSNKGRDEQYF.